This T cell receptor (beta chain) was retrieved from a study of T cells of healthy individuals. TCRdb ran MiXCR on the 5' RACE reads and lists one entry per CDR3 protein. The data contain about 96,000 distinct CDR3 sequences, approximately 16% of them singletons. This clonotype was observed a few times. The sequence came from a human donor in good health.

CDR3 sequence: CASSMGQGEVYGYTF. CDR3 DNA sequence: TGTGCCAGCAGTATGGGACAGGGCGAAGTCTATGGCTACACCTTC. The chain links TRBV28 to TRBJ1-2; TRBD1 aligns across 9 bases. Losses at the gene ends were 5 bases for V and 4 bases for J; bases not matched to a gene: 8. The CDR3 is 15 amino acids. CDR1 is MDHEN and CDR2 is SYDVKM in the germline V gene.